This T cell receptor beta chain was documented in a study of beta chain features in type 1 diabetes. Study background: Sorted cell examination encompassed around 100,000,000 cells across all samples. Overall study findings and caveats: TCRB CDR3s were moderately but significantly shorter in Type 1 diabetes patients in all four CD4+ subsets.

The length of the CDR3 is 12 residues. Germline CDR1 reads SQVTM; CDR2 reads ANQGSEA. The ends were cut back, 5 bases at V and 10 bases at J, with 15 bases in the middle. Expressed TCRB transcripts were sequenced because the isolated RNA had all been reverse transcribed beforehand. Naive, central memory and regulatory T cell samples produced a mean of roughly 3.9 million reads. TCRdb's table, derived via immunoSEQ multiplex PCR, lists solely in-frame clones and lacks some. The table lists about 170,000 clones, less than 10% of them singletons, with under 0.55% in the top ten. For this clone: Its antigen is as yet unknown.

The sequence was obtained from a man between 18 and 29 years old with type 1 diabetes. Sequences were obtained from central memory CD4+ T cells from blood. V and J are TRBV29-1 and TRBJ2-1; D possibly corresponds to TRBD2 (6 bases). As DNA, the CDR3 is TGCAGCGTTCTTACTAGCTCAGAGGAGCAGTTCTTC. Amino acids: CSVLTSSEEQFF.